Following are 28 T cell receptor beta chains from one sample sequenced in a study of T cell changes during pregnancy in multiple sclerosis. This table comes from immunoSEQ multiplex PCR, and its TCRdb copy is limited to in-frame clones, with some not included. The repertoire has 70,000 to 95,000 clones, 93% of them found once; the top ten carry approximately 0.7%. Sequenced here: peripheral blood, sampled in the second trimester of pregnancy. Receptors originate from a female donor in good health, enrolled as a control in a pregnancy study.

The gene calls are TRBV19 and TRBJ1-5; tentative D call: TRBD1 (5 bases). V gave up 7 bases and J gave up 6 bases, with 16 bases separating them. The CDR3 runs 14 residues. Germline CDR1 and CDR2: LNHDA and SQIVND (reference sequence). The CDR3 DNA is TGTGCCAGTAACACAAGGCAGGGAAGTCAGCCCCAGCATTTT. It translates to CASNTRQGSQPQHF.

The chain couples TRBV19 to TRBJ1-1, with 9 bases aligning to TRBD1. After removal of 4 bases from V and 4 bases from J, the junction contained 4 bases not matched to a gene. This CDR3 spans 14 amino acids. Germline CDR1 is LNHDA and CDR2 is SQIVND (reference sequence). As DNA, the CDR3 is TGTGCCAGTAGTACCCGGGACAGGGTCACTGAAGCTTTCTTT. Residues: CASSTRDRVTEAFF.

V and J are TRBV19 and TRBJ2-7; 8 bases align to TRBD1. CDR1 LNHDA and CDR2 SQIVND come from the germline V gene (reference sequence). This CDR3 region has 14 residues. With V trimmed by 5 bases and J by 3 bases, 6 bases remained unmatched. The CDR3 spells CASSFGQGSYEQYF. As DNA, the CDR3 is TGTGCCAGTAGTTTCGGACAGGGCAGCTACGAGCAGTACTTC.

The chain has TRBV11-1 and TRBJ1-1; 8 bases fit TRBD1. CDR1 is SGHAT, CDR2 FQDESV, per germline (reference sequence). With 1 base clipped from V and 7 bases from J, the junction kept 8 bases outside the gene matches. The CDR3 length is 15 residues. CDR3 amino acids: CASSLGRGLVGEAFF. DNA for the CDR3: TGTGCCAGCAGCTTAGGCAGGGGGCTGGTTGGTGAAGCTTTCTTT. The variable domain in full, with the rest retrieved from reference TRBV11-1 and TRBJ1-1, is EAEVAQSPRYKITEKSQAVAFWCDPISGHATLYWYRQILGQGPELLVQFQDESVVDDSQLPKDRFSAERLKGVDSTLKIQPAELGDSAMYLCASSLGRGLVGEAFFGQGTRLTVV.

This clone was observed a single time. The genes are TRBV4-1 and TRBJ1-1, with 8 bases lining up with TRBD1. Germline V lookup: CDR1 MGHRA, CDR2 YSYEKL. V trimming: 3 bases; J trimming: 1 base; junction bases outside the gene matches: 4. This CDR3 contains 15 residues. CDR3 DNA: TGCGCCAGCAGCCATACAGGGGGGCCGAACACTGAAGCTTTCTTT. Translating it yields CASSHTGGPNTEAFF.

In its sample, this clone was seen once. The V gene is TRBV7-6, the J gene TRBJ2-7, with TRBD2 matching 11 bases. Germline V gives CDR1 SGHVS, CDR2 FNYEAQ. With 5 bases clipped from V and 1 base from J, the junction kept 16 bases outside the gene matches. CDR3 length: 19 residues. This CDR3 reads CASSVRLAGSLGRSYEQYF. In nucleotides, the CDR3 is TGTGCCAGCAGCGTCAGACTAGCGGGGAGCCTAGGTCGGTCCTACGAGCAGTACTTC.

J is TRBJ1-1 and V is TRBV7-8; possibly TRBD1 for D (6 bases). V was cut by 0 bases and J by 1 base, with 6 bases left in between. The CDR3 spans 14 residues. CDR1 is SGHVS, CDR2 FQNEAQ, per germline. CDR3 residues: CASSLAGGNTEAFF. Written as DNA, the CDR3 is TGTGCCAGCAGCTTAGCAGGGGGGAACACTGAAGCTTTCTTT.

The chain joins TRBV5-1 to TRBJ2-7; D gene ambiguous. V dropped 2 bases and J dropped 4 bases, with 16 bases sitting between them. CDR1 is SGHRS and CDR2 is YFSETQ in the germline V gene. CDR3 length: 15 amino acids. CDR3 residues: CASSFPEEQRYEQYF. The CDR3 bases are TGCGCCAGCAGCTTCCCAGAAGAACAAAGATACGAGCAGTACTTC.

This sequence joins TRBV6-5 and TRBJ2-1; D unresolved. The length of the CDR3 is 16 residues. V lost 2 bases, J lost 1 base, and 12 bases lay in between. From germline, CDR1 is MNHEY and CDR2 SVGAGI. Here the CDR3 reads CASSYAISESYNEQFF. Written as DNA, the CDR3 is TGTGCCAGCAGTTACGCAATCAGCGAGTCCTACAATGAGCAGTTCTTC.

This sequence joins TRBV6-1 and TRBJ2-7; possibly TRBD2 for D (6 bases). The germline V gene encodes CDR1 MNHNS and CDR2 SASEGT. V dropped 7 bases and J dropped 5 bases, with 18 bases sitting between them. The CDR3 totals 14 residues. CDR3 loop: CASKYGGSLDEQYF. The CDR3 DNA sequence: TGTGCCAGCAAGTACGGGGGATCTTTAGACGAGCAGTACTTC.

This clone has just one count. The chain is built from TRBV7-2 and TRBJ1-3; D might be TRBD1 (6 bases). V was trimmed by 5 bases and J by 2 bases, leaving 16 bases between them. The CDR3 is made up of 16 amino acids. Germline CDR1 and CDR2: SGHTA and FQGNSA. The CDR3 bases are TGTGCCAGCAGCCGCCAGGTGGGGGCCGCTGGAAACACCATATATTTT. This gives the protein CASSRQVGAAGNTIYF.

This clone came up a few times. The J gene is TRBJ1-1, the V gene TRBV2; D is uncertain. Germline V lookup: CDR1 SNHLY, CDR2 FYNNEI. This CDR3 is built from 13 residues. V lost 3 bases, J lost 4 bases, and 9 bases lay in between. The CDR3 coding sequence is TGTGCCAGCAGTGAGCGGGTAGGCACTGAAGCTTTCTTT. Its protein is CASSERVGTEAFF.

The V and J genes are TRBV6-5 and TRBJ2-7; D is ambiguous. The CDR3 loop spans 14 amino acids. V lost 3 bases to trimming and J lost 0 bases, with 9 bases between them. CDR1 is MNHEY and CDR2 is SVGAGI in the germline V gene. Written as DNA, the CDR3 is TGTGCCAGCAGTTATTACTCAGGCTCCTACGAGCAGTACTTC. Translating gives CASSYYSGSYEQYF.

The chain recombines TRBV11-2 with TRBJ2-7; 9 positions agree with TRBD2. V lost 2 bases and J lost 4; bases outside the gene matches: 0. This CDR3 is built from 13 residues. CDR1 is SGHAT, CDR2 FQNNGV, per germline. CDR3 DNA sequence: TGTGCCAGCAGCTTACTAGCGGGGTACGAGCAGTACTTC. Amino acid sequence: CASSLLAGYEQYF.

The genes are TRBV7-3 and TRBJ1-1; TRBD1 is a possible D gene (6 bases). Trimming stripped 2 bases from V and 8 bases from J, with 15 bases between. This CDR3 is 14 amino acids long. Germline assignment: CDR1 SGHTA and CDR2 FQGTGA. The CDR3 DNA is TGTGCCAGCAGCTTAGACGGGGGGCGCAGGGAAGCTTTCTTT. It specifies CASSLDGGRREAFF.

The chain combines TRBV10-3 with TRBJ2-7, with TRBD2 matching 11 bases. CDR1 ENHRY and CDR2 SYGVKD come from the germline V gene. The V and J ends lost 6 bases and 4 bases, in that order; junction bases with no gene match: 5. This CDR3 region has 14 residues. The CDR3 nucleotides read TGTGCCATCAGAACTAGCGGGGGTGATTACGAGCAGTACTTC. Its translation is CAIRTSGGDYEQYF.

The chain couples TRBV4-1 to TRBJ2-2; D remains ambiguous. CDR3 length equals 15 residues. The V gene lost 4 bases and the J gene lost 4 bases, with 13 bases spanning the gap. Germline V CDR1 and CDR2: MGHRA, YSYEKL. DNA for the CDR3: TGCGCCAGCAGCCCATATGGTCTACTCACCGGGGAGCTGTTTTTT. Translation: CASSPYGLLTGELFF.

The genes are TRBV7-9 and TRBJ1-4; possibly TRBD1 for D (5 bases). The length of the CDR3 is 13 residues. Per germline, CDR1 SEHNR and CDR2 FQNEAQ (reference sequence). With 5 bases removed from V and 8 bases from J, the gap between germline ends came to 12 bases. This CDR3 is CASSAPGGEKLFF. The CDR3 DNA follows: TGTGCCAGCAGCGCCCCGGGGGGAGAAAAACTGTTTTTT.

The chain joins TRBV7-9 to TRBJ2-3; possibly TRBD2 for D (5 bases). V dropped 5 bases and J dropped 4 bases, with 19 bases sitting between them. The CDR3 consists of 16 residues. The germline CDR1 and CDR2 sequences are SEHNR and FQNEAQ (reference sequence). The CDR3 loop reads CASSPTAEPGADTQYF. Written as DNA, the CDR3 is TGTGCCAGCAGCCCGACGGCGGAACCCGGGGCAGATACGCAGTATTTT. The whole variable domain, filled in from reference TRBV7-9 and TRBJ2-3, reads DTGVSQNPRHKITKRGQNVTFRCDPISEHNRLYWYRQTLGQGPEFLTYFQNEAQLEKSRLLSDRFSAERPKGSFSTLEIQRTEQGDSAMYLCASSPTAEPGADTQYFGPGTRLTVL.

V is TRBV7-8 and J is TRBJ2-2, with a possible D match to TRBD1 (6 bases). CDR1 SGHVS and CDR2 FQNEAQ come from the germline V gene. The V end was cut by 5 bases, the J end by 5 bases, with 9 bases between. The CDR3 contains 13 residues. CDR3 region: CASSVQGTGELFF. The CDR3 region has the DNA TGTGCCAGCAGCGTACAGGGAACCGGGGAGCTGTTTTTT.

The V gene is TRBV6-5, the J gene TRBJ1-1, with 10 bases fitting TRBD1. Germline V lookup: CDR1 MNHEY, CDR2 SVGAGI. Trimming at V came to 10 bases and at J to 6 bases, leaving 5 bases not matched to a gene. This CDR3 region has 12 residues. CDR3 coding DNA: TGTGCCACTGGACAGGGGGGCGCTGAAGCTTTCTTT. The encoded protein is CATGQGGAEAFF.

J is TRBJ2-3 and V is TRBV10-3; perhaps TRBD1 as D (6 bases). Germline CDR1 reads ENHRY; CDR2 reads SYGVKD. Trimming took 0 bases from V and 5 from J, leaving 6 bases between them. The CDR3 totals 13 residues. The CDR3 DNA follows: TGTGCCATCAGTGAGTCGGACAGAGATACGCAGTATTTT. Its translation is CAISESDRDTQYF.

This chain joins TRBV5-6 and TRBJ1-5, with D uncertain. The germline CDR1 and CDR2 sequences are SGHDT and YYEEEE. This CDR3 region has 14 residues. The V end lost 0 bases, the J end lost 3 bases, and 7 bases lay between the germline ends. The DNA of the CDR3 is TGTGCCAGCAGCTTGGGTAGTTACAATCAGCCCCAGCATTTT. Residues: CASSLGSYNQPQHF.

This chain connects TRBV14 to TRBJ2-3, with D unresolved. This CDR3 spans 15 amino acids. V dropped 2 bases and J dropped 0 bases, with 9 bases sitting between them. From germline, CDR1 is SGHDN and CDR2 FVKESK. The CDR3 coding sequence is TGTGCCAGCAGCCAATCGGTTGCTAGCACAGATACGCAGTATTTT. Translated: CASSQSVASTDTQYF.

DNA for the CDR3: TGTGCCAGCAGCGACGGGAGGGGAGCTTTCTTT. Protein: CASSDGRGAFF. The chain carries TRBV7-3 and TRBJ1-1; weak D call: TRBD1 (5 bases). This CDR3 is built from 11 residues. V lost 5 bases, J lost 10 bases, and 11 bases lay in between. CDR1 and CDR2 (germline): SGHTA, FQGTGA.

This sequence joins TRBV4-2 and TRBJ1-6, with D tentatively TRBD1 (5 bases). V shed 5 bases and J shed 5 bases, with 7 bases lying between them. CDR3 length: 13 amino acids. Germline V gives CDR1 LGHNA, CDR2 YNFKEQ. The CDR3 DNA follows: TGTGCCAGCAGCTGGGGGGATAATTCACCCCTCCACTTT. This translates into CASSWGDNSPLHF.

The V gene is TRBV10-3, the J gene TRBJ1-1; 7 nucleotides agree with TRBD1. After removal of 5 bases from V and 2 bases from J, the junction contained 2 bases not matched to a gene. Germline assignment: CDR1 ENHRY and CDR2 SYGVKD. CDR3 size: 13 residues. The CDR3 spells CAISRQGNTEAFF. In DNA form, the CDR3 reads TGTGCCATCAGTCGACAGGGTAACACTGAAGCTTTCTTT.

The chain joins TRBV7-2 to TRBJ1-6; D gene uncertain. The CDR3 covers 15 residues. Germline lookup yields CDR1 SGHTA and CDR2 FQGNSA. Between the trimmed V and J ends, which lost 8 bases and 10 bases, there was a span of 21 bases. CDR3 sequence: CASQVQSFVQSPLHF. CDR3 sequence (DNA): TGTGCCAGCCAGGTGCAGAGCTTTGTACAATCACCCCTCCACTTT. Looking up the rest from reference TRBV7-2 and TRBJ1-6 gives the full variable domain: GAGVSQSPSNKVTEKGKDVELRCDPISGHTALYWYRQSLGQGLEFLIYFQGNSAPDKSGLPSDRFSAERTGGSVSTLTIQRTQQEDSAVYLCASQVQSFVQSPLHFGNGTRLTVT.